This is a list of T cell receptor beta chains from one sample in a study of cytomegalovirus exposure and HLA in healthy donors. Measured with immunoSEQ multiplex PCR; TCRdb has only the in-frame clones, and not every one. The sample holds about 140,000 clones, over 60% seen once. The material sequenced was PBMCs. The receptor source for this set is a woman aged 50 to 60 in good health and CMV-seronegative. Both conserved end residues are part of each CDR3. A D gene is named only where the DNA matches it firmly. For some rows the clone size is stated as once, few or many, or as a class when expanded; others skip it.

J: TRBJ2-2
V: TRBV6-4
D: TRBD1
size: NA
DNA: TGTGCCAGCCAGGGGGACAACACCGGGGAGCTGTTTTTT
CDR3: CASQGDNTGELFF

J: TRBJ1-5
V: TRBV5-1
D: TRBD1
size: NA
DNA: TGCGCCAGCAGCTTGGGAGGGGGCCCTTTTAATAGCAATCAGCCCCAGCATTTT
CDR3: CASSLGGGPFNSNQPQHF

J: TRBJ1-5
V: TRBV4-2
D: NA
size: NA
DNA: TGTGCCAGCAGCCAAGATCTACGACAGCCCCAGCATTTT
CDR3: CASSQDLRQPQHF

J: TRBJ1-2
V: TRBV5-1
D: NA
size: NA
DNA: TGCGCCAGCAGCTTGGAGGCGGGTTCTAACTATGGCTACACCTTC
CDR3: CASSLEAGSNYGYTF

J: TRBJ2-7
V: TRBV4-1
D: TRBD1
size: NA
DNA: TGCGCCAGCAGCCAATTAATAGGGGATCGGGACAGATCCTACGAGCAGTACTTC
CDR3: CASSQLIGDRDRSYEQYF

J: TRBJ2-7
V: TRBV7-2
D: TRBD2
size: NA
DNA: TGTGCCAGCAGCCTCAATAGCGGGGGGGCCTCCTACGAGCAGTACTTC
CDR3: CASSLNSGGASYEQYF

J: TRBJ1-5
V: TRBV15
D: NA
size: NA
DNA: TGTGCCACCAGCAGAGATAGGGGAGGGACGGATCAGCCCCAGCATTTT
CDR3: CATSRDRGGTDQPQHF

J: TRBJ2-3
V: TRBV5-1
D: NA
size: NA
DNA: TGCGCCAGCAGCTTCTCCCCGAGCACAGATACGCAGTATTTT
CDR3: CASSFSPSTDTQYF

J: TRBJ2-7
V: TRBV5-1
D: TRBD1
size: NA
DNA: TGCGCCAGCAGCCCGACAGGGAACGAGCAGTACTTC
CDR3: CASSPTGNEQYF

J: TRBJ2-4
V: TRBV5-1
D: TRBD1
size: few
DNA: TGCGCCAGCAGCTTTGGACAGGGGGCCAACATTCAGTACTTC
CDR3: CASSFGQGANIQYF

J: TRBJ2-2
V: TRBV19
D: NA
size: NA
DNA: TGTGCCAGTAGTATCCCGTTACGGGACGGGGAGCTGTTTTTT
CDR3: CASSIPLRDGELFF

J: TRBJ1-6
V: TRBV5-1
D: NA
size: NA
DNA: TGCGCCAGCAGCTGGGGAGTGGGGGCAAACTCACCCCTCCACTTT
CDR3: CASSWGVGANSPLHF

J: TRBJ1-2
V: TRBV7-9
D: NA
size: NA
DNA: TGTGCCAGCAGCTTAGCAGAGGGCCCCTACACCTTC
CDR3: CASSLAEGPYTF

J: TRBJ2-7
V: TRBV6-5
D: TRBD1
size: NA
DNA: TGTGCCAGCAGGGGACAGGGGGCGTACGAGCAGTACTTC
CDR3: CASRGQGAYEQYF

J: TRBJ1-1
V: TRBV5-6
D: NA
size: NA
DNA: TGTGCCAGCAGCTTTAGGGGCTCTGAAGCTTTCTTT
CDR3: CASSFRGSEAFF

J: TRBJ1-4
V: TRBV6-1
D: NA
size: once
DNA: TGTGCCAGCAGGGTCATACAGGTTACAAATGAAAAACTGTTTTTT
CDR3: CASRVIQVTNEKLFF

J: TRBJ1-3
V: TRBV6-5
D: NA
size: NA
DNA: TGTGCCAGCAGTTACTTAGACTCCGGAAACACCATATATTTT
CDR3: CASSYLDSGNTIYF